The present entry profiles one TCR beta chain with its context. This sample was included in a study of shared T cell receptors in the human thymus. The table came from immunoSEQ multiplex PCR; TCRdb's copy has only in-frame clones and leaves some out. Here the sample spans about 660,000 clones, around 87% being singletons. Unmatched junction bases numbered 4, after V lost 4 bases and J lost 8 bases. Germline V gives CDR1 SEHNR, CDR2 FQNEAQ (reference sequence). This CDR3 comprises 12 residues. This sample also belongs to another study, concerning human thymus T cells. That paper states: From resections taken during corrective heart surgery, the thymus tissue was obtained. Use of V and J genes seemed skewed within the thymic and blood repertoires. Related reports documented highly overlapping thymic repertoires among unrelated individuals.

Sequencing input: thymocytes. The rearrangement uses TRBV7-9 and TRBJ1-2, with TRBD1 identical over 7 bases. The sequence was obtained from a boy under three years old with a congenital heart defect. The CDR3 reads CASSSDREGYTF. The CDR3 nucleotides are TGTGCCAGCAGCTCTGACAGGGAGGGCTACACCTTC.